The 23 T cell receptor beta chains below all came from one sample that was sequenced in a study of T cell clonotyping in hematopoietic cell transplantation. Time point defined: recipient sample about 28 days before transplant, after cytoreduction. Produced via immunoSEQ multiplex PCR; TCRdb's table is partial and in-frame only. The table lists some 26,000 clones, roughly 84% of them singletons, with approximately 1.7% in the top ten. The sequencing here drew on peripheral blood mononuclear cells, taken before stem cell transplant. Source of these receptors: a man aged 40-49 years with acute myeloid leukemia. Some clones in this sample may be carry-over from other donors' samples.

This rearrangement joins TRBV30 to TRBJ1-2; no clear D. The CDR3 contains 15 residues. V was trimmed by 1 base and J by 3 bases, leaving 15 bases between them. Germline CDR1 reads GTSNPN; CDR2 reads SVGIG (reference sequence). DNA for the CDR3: TGTGCCTGGAGTGCCCTTATGGCGCAGGACTATGGCTACACCTTC. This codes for CAWSALMAQDYGYTF. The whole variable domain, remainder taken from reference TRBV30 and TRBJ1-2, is SQTIHQWPATLVQPVGSPLSLECTVEGTSNPNLYWYRQAAGRGLQLLFYSVGIGQISSEVPQNLSASRPQDRQFILSSKKLLLSDSGFYLCAWSALMAQDYGYTFGSGTRLTVV.

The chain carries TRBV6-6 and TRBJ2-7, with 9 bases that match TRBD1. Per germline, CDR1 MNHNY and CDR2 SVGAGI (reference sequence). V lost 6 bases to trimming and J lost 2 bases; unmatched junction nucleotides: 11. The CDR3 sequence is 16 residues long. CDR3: CASSESTGGGTYEQYF. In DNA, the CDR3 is TGTGCCAGCAGCGAATCGACAGGGGGAGGTACCTACGAGCAGTACTTC.

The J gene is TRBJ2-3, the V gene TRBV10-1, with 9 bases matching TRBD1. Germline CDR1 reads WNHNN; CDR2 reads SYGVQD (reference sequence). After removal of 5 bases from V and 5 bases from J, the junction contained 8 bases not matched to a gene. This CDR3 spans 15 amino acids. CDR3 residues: CASSLDRGSIDTQYF. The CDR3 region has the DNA TGCGCCAGCAGTCTTGACAGGGGGAGTATAGATACGCAGTATTTT.

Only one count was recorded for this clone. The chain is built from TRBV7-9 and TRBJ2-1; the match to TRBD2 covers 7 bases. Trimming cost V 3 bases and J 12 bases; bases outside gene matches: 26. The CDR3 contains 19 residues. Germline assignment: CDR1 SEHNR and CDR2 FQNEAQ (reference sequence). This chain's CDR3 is CASSFPPTRGGRPLSGQFF. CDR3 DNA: TGTGCCAGCAGCTTCCCCCCCACGAGGGGCGGGAGACCTCTAAGCGGGCAGTTCTTC.

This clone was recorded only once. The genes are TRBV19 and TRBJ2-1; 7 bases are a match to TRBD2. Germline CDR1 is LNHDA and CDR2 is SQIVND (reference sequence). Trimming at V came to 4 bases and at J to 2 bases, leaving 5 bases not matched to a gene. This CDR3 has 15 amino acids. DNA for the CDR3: TGTGCCAGTAGTACCCTAGCGGCGCCCTACAATGAGCAGTTCTTC. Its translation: CASSTLAAPYNEQFF.

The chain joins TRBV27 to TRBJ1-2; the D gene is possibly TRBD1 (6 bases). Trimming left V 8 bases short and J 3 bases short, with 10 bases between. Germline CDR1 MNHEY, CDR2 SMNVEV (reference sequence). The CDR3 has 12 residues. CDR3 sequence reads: CASGGADYGYTF. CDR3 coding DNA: TGTGCCAGCGGGGGCGCCGACTATGGCTACACCTTC.

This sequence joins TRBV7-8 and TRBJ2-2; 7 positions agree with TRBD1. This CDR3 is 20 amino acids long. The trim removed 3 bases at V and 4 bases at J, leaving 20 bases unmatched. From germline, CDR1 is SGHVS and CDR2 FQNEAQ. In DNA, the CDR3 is TGTGCCAGCAGCTTTTTAATGAGGGGGCGAAGGTCCGTACCCACCGGGGAGCTGTTTTTT. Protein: CASSFLMRGRRSVPTGELFF.

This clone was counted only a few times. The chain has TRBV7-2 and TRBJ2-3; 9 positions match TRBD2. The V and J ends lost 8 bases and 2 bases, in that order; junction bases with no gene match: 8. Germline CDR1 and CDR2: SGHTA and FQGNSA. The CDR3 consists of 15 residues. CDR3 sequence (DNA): TGTGCCAGCTGCTCGGGACTAGCTGCCACAGATACGCAGTATTTT. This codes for CASCSGLAATDTQYF.

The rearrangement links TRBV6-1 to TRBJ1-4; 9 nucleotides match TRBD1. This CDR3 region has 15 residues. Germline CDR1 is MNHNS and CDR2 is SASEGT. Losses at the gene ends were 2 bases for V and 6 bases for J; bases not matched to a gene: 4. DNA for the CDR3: TGTGCCAGCAGTGAATTGACAGGGGGGGATGAAAAACTGTTTTTT. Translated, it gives CASSELTGGDEKLFF.

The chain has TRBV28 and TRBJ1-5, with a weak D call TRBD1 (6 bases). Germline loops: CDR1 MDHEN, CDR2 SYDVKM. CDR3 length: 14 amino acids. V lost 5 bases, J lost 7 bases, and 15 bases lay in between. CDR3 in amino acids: CASSQPGHGQPQHF. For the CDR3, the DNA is TGTGCCAGCAGTCAACCGGGACACGGGCAGCCCCAGCATTTT.

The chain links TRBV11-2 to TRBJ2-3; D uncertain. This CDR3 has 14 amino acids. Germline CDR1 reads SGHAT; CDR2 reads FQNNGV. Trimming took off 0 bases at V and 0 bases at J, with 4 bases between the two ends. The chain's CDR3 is CASSLERSTDTQYF. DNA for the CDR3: TGTGCCAGCAGCTTAGAGCGGAGCACAGATACGCAGTATTTT. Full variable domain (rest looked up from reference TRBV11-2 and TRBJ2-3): EAGVAQSPRYKIIEKRQSVAFWCNPISGHATLYWYQQILGQGPKLLIQFQNNGVVDDSQLPKDRFSAERLKGVDSTLKIQPAKLEDSAVYLCASSLERSTDTQYFGPGTRLTVL.

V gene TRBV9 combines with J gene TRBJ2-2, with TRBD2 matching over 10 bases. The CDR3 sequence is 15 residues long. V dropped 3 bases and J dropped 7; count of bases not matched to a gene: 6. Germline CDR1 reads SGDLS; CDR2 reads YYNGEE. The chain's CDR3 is CASSESGGANGELFF. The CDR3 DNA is TGTGCCAGCAGCGAGAGCGGGGGGGCGAACGGGGAGCTGTTTTTT.

CDR3 bases: TGCGCCAGCAGCGGTCAGATGAACACTGAAGCTTTCTTT. Its translation: CASSGQMNTEAFF. This chain connects TRBV4-3 to TRBJ1-1; no firm D call. Trimming cost V 5 bases and J 0 bases, with 7 bases left between them. This CDR3 comprises 13 residues. The germline CDR1 and CDR2 sequences are LGHNA and YSLEER.

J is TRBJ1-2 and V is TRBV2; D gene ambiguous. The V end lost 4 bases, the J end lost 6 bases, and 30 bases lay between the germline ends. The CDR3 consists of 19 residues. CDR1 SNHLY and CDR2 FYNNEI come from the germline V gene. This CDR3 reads CASSGKYPQSQKEEDGYTF. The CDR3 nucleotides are TGTGCCAGCAGTGGGAAATACCCCCAGTCCCAAAAGGAGGAGGATGGCTACACCTTC.

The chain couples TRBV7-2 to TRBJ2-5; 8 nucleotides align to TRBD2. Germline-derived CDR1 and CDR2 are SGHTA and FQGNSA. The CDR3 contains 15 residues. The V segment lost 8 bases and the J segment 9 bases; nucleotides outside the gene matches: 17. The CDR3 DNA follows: TGTGCCAGCGTTTCTGGGGCGGGAGGATTGGGTTCCCAGTACTTC. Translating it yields CASVSGAGGLGSQYF.

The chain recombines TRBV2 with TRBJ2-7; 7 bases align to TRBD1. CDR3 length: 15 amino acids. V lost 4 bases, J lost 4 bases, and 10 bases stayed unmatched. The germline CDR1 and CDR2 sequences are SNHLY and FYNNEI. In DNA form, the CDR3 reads TGTGCCAGCAGTGCCGGACAGGCGCGATCATACGAGCAGTACTTC. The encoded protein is CASSAGQARSYEQYF.

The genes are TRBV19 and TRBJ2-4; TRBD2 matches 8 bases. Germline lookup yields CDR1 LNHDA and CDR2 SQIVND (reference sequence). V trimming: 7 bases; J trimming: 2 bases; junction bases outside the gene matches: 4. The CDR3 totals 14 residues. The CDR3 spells CASKIAGSKNIQYF. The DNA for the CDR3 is TGTGCCAGTAAGATAGCGGGGTCCAAAAACATTCAGTACTTC. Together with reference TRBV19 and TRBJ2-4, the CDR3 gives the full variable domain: DGGITQSPKYLFRKEGQNVTLSCEQNLNHDAMYWYRQDPGQGLRLIYYSQIVNDFQKGDIAEGYSVSREKKESFPLTVTSAQKNPTAFYLCASKIAGSKNIQYFGAGTRLSVL.

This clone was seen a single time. The CDR3 here is CASSLGGDGYTF. The CDR3 coding sequence is TGTGCCAGCAGCTTGGGGGGGGATGGCTACACCTTC. J is TRBJ1-2 and V is TRBV6-6; D perhaps matches TRBD1 (5 bases). CDR3 length: 12 amino acids. Germline assignment: CDR1 MNHNY and CDR2 SVGAGI (reference sequence). Trimming removed 6 bases at V and 6 bases at J, with 11 bases between.

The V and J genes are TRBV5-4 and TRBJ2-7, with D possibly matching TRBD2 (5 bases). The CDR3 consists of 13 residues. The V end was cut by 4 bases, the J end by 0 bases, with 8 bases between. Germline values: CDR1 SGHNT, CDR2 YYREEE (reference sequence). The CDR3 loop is CASSRRGSYEQYF. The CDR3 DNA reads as TGTGCCAGCAGCCGCCGGGGCTCCTACGAGCAGTACTTC.

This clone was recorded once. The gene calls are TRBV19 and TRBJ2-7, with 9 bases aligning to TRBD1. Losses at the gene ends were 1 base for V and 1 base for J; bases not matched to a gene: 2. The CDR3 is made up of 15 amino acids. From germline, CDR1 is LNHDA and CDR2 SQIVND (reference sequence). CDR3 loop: CASSIVGTGSYEQYF. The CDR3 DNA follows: TGTGCCAGTAGTATAGTCGGGACAGGGTCCTACGAGCAGTACTTC.

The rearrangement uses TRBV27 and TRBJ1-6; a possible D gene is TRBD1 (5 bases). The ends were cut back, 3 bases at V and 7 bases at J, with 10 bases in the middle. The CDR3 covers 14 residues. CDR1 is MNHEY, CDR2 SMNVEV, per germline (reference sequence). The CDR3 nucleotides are TGTGCCAGCAGTTTCGGGCAGGGAAATTCACCCCTCCACTTT. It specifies CASSFGQGNSPLHF.

This CDR3 reads CASSPRLNYEQYF. The DNA for the CDR3 is TGTGCCAGCAGTCCCAGGCTTAACTACGAGCAGTACTTC. V is TRBV27 and J is TRBJ2-7; D unclear. Germline CDR1 and CDR2: MNHEY and SMNVEV (reference sequence). The CDR3 loop spans 13 amino acids. Deletions cut 5 bases from V and 3 bases from J, with 11 bases between.

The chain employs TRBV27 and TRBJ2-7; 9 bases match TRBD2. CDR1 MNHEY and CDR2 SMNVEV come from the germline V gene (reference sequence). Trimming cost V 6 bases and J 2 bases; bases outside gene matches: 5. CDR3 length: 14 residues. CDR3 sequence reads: CASRGGGGAYEQYF. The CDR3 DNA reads TGTGCCAGCAGAGGGGGCGGGGGGGCCTACGAGCAGTACTTC.